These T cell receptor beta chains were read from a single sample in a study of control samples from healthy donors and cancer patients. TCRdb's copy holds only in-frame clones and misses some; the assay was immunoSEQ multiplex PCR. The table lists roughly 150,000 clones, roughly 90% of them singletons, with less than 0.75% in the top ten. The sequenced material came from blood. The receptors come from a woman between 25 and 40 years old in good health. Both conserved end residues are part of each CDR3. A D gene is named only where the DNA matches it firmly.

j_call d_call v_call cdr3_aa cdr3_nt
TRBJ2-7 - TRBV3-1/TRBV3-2 CASSAVGEQYF TGTGCCAGCAGCGCCGTGGGCGAGCAGTACTTC
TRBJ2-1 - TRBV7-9 CASSLVHMVVNNEQFF TGTGCCAGCAGCTTAGTCCACATGGTGGTAAACAATGAGCAGTTCTTC
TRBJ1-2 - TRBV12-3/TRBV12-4 CASSRQQEYGYTF TGTGCCAGCAGCCGACAGCAGGAATATGGCTACACCTTC
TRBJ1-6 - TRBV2 CASAVGGPKHRNSPLHF TGTGCCAGCGCCGTCGGGGGGCCAAAGCATCGGAATTCACCCCTCCACTTT
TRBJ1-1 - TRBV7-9 CASSLGRGGGNTEAFF TGTGCCAGCAGCTTAGGGCGGGGTGGAGGCAACACTGAAGCTTTCTTT
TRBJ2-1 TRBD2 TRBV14 CASSPMGGLAGWGSYNEQFF TGTGCCAGCAGCCCAATGGGGGGACTAGCGGGTTGGGGCTCCTACAATGAGCAGTTCTTC
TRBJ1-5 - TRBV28 CASTSAGVEPQHF TGTGCCAGCACCTCAGCAGGGGTGGAGCCCCAGCATTTT
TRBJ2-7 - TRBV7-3 CASSAGRGFYEQYF TGTGCCAGCAGCGCCGGGAGAGGGTTCTACGAGCAGTACTTC
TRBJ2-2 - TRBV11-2 CASSSQAYSNTGELFF TGTGCCAGCAGCTCTCAGGCCTACTCGAACACCGGGGAGCTGTTTTTT
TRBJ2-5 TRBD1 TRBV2 CASSGETGTGPETQYF TGTGCCAGCAGTGGGGAGACCGGGACAGGACCAGAGACCCAGTACTTC
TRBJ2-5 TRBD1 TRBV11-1 CASSLRTGEGETQYF TGTGCCAGCAGCTTGAGGACAGGGGAGGGAGAGACCCAGTACTTC
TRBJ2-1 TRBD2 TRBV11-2 CASSSSGRMGNEQFF TGTGCCAGCAGCTCTAGCGGGAGGATGGGCAATGAGCAGTTCTTC
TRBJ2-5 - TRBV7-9 CASSQGWGTQYF TGTGCCAGCAGCCAGGGGTGGGGGACCCAGTACTTC
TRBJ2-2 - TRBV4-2 CASSQDVAGAGELFF TGTGCCAGCAGCCAAGACGTAGCAGGTGCCGGGGAGCTGTTTTTT
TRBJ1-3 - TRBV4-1 CASSQMRGSGNTIYF TGCGCCAGCAGCCAAATGAGGGGATCTGGAAACACCATATATTTT
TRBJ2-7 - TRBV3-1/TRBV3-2 CASSQDGPQYF TGTGCCAGCAGCCAGGACGGACCCCAGTACTTC
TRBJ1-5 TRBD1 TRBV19 CASSIGRGDQPQHF TGTGCCAGTAGTATAGGCAGGGGGGATCAGCCCCAGCATTTT
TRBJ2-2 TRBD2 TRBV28 CASSLYTSGLTGELFF TGTGCCAGCAGTTTGTATACTAGCGGGCTCACCGGGGAGCTGTTTTTT
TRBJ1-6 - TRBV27 CASSLTGQALHF TGTGCCAGCAGTTTAACAGGTCAGGCCCTCCACTTT
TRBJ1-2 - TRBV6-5 CASSTGTLDGYTF TGTGCCAGCAGCACCGGGACTTTGGATGGCTACACCTTC
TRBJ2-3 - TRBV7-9 CASSPRDGFEQYF TGTGCCAGCAGCCCCCGGGACGGGTTCGAGCAGTATTTT
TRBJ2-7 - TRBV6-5 CASSYGGDPREQYF TGTGCCAGCAGTTACGGTGGGGACCCCCGGGAGCAGTACTTC
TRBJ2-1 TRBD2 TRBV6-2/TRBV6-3 CASRSGGENYNEQFF TGTGCCAGCCGTTCGGGGGGAGAAAACTACAATGAGCAGTTCTTC
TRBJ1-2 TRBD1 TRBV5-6 CASSQGQGDGYTF TGTGCCAGCAGCCAGGGACAGGGGGATGGCTACACCTTC
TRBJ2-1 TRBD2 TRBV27 CASGVLAGAGNEQFF TGTGCCAGCGGGGTACTAGCGGGAGCGGGCAATGAGCAGTTCTTC